The 9 T cell receptor beta chains listed next were all sequenced from one sample in a study of T cell responses to AZD1222 COVID-19 vaccine. Assay: immunoSEQ multiplex PCR; the TCRdb copy retains only in-frame clones and omits some. The sample records roughly 130,000 clones, roughly 90% being singletons. The sample consisted of peripheral blood, taken on day 0 of AZD1222 vaccination. These receptors all stem from an adult in good health.

The chain carries TRBV9 and TRBJ1-3; D is unclear. Trimming took off 3 bases at V and 0 bases at J, with 7 bases between the two ends. The germline CDR1 and CDR2 sequences are SGDLS and YYNGEE. The CDR3 totals 14 residues. The CDR3 protein is CASSAQSSGNTIYF. CDR3 coding DNA: TGTGCCAGCAGCGCCCAGAGCTCTGGAAACACCATATATTTT.

The gene calls are TRBV19 and TRBJ2-7, with a tentative D call TRBD1 (5 bases). The CDR3 totals 12 residues. Trimming shortened V by 0 bases and J by 6 bases, and 6 bases separated the two germline ends. CDR1 is LNHDA, CDR2 SQIVND, per germline (reference sequence). CDR3 in amino acids: CASSIDQGEQYF. The CDR3 nucleotides are TGTGCCAGTAGTATAGATCAGGGCGAGCAGTACTTC.

This chain uses TRBV6-5 with TRBJ1-1; D is perhaps TRBD1 (5 bases). The CDR3 has 13 amino acids. Germline CDR1 reads MNHEY; CDR2 reads SVGAGI. The V and J ends lost 6 bases and 5 bases respectively, with 13 bases between them. The CDR3: CASSPISGTEAFF. The CDR3 coding sequence is TGTGCCAGCAGCCCAATCTCAGGGACTGAAGCTTTCTTT.

The chain uses TRBV19 and TRBJ2-2; D is undetermined. The CDR3 is 14 residues long. Trimming took off 2 bases at V and 5 bases at J, with 9 bases between the two ends. CDR1 is LNHDA and CDR2 is SQIVND in the germline V gene (reference sequence). The CDR3 protein is CASSIIVGTGELFF. CDR3 nucleotides: TGTGCCAGTAGTATAATTGTAGGTACCGGGGAGCTGTTTTTT.

The rearrangement links TRBV6-6 to TRBJ2-7, with D perhaps TRBD1 or TRBD2 (5 bases each). Germline V CDR1 and CDR2: MNHNY, SVGAGI (reference sequence). V lost 2 bases to trimming and J lost 6 bases, with 11 bases between them. The CDR3 totals 13 residues. The CDR3 DNA is TGTGCCAGCAGTTACGGGGGTCCCGTCGAGCAGTACTTC. Its translation: CASSYGGPVEQYF.

The V and J genes are TRBV28 and TRBJ2-4, with D perhaps matching TRBD1 or TRBD2 (5 bases each). Trimming stripped 5 bases from V and 0 bases from J, with 11 bases between. Germline loops: CDR1 MDHEN, CDR2 SYDVKM. The CDR3 spans 15 residues. CDR3 nucleotides: TGTGCCAGCAGTCCCCCGGGGACAGCCAAAAACATTCAGTACTTC. Protein: CASSPPGTAKNIQYF.

The chain joins TRBV29-1 to TRBJ1-5; 10 bases fit TRBD1. The germline V gene encodes CDR1 SQVTM and CDR2 ANQGSEA. J gave up 5 bases and V 5 bases, and 3 bases lay outside the gene matches. The CDR3 contains 13 residues. This chain's CDR3 is CSVRDRGYQPQHF. The CDR3 region has the DNA TGCAGCGTTAGGGACAGGGGCTATCAGCCCCAGCATTTT.

The gene calls are TRBV11-3 and TRBJ2-7, with D tentatively TRBD1 (6 bases). Trimming removed 2 bases at V and 6 bases at J, with 14 bases between. Germline V gene sequence: CDR1 SGHNT, CDR2 YENEEA. The CDR3 is 14 amino acids. The CDR3: CASSLSAGVAEQYF. The CDR3 DNA sequence: TGTGCCAGCAGCTTAAGCGCAGGGGTAGCCGAGCAGTACTTC. The whole variable domain, remainder taken from reference TRBV11-3 and TRBJ2-7, is EAGVVQSPRYKIIEKKQPVAFWCNPISGHNTLYWYLQNLGQGPELLIRYENEEAVDDSQLPKDRFSAERLKGVDSTLKIQPAELGDSAVYLCASSLSAGVAEQYFGPGTRLTVT.

V is TRBV7-3 and J is TRBJ1-6, with a tentative D call TRBD1 (6 bases). CDR3 length: 13 amino acids. Trimming left V 6 bases short and J 9 bases short, with 12 bases between. The V gene's germline CDR1 is SGHTA and CDR2 FQGTGA. CDR3 sequence reads: CASRQGIGSPLHF. The CDR3, as DNA: TGTGCCAGCAGACAGGGCATCGGTTCACCCCTCCACTTT.